Shown below are 31 T cell receptor beta chains from a single sample sequenced in a study of post-analysis software for immune sequencing data. Unique-molecular-identifier-tagged TCR beta cDNA libraries were used. TCRdb re-called the PCR reads with MiXCR, one entry per CDR3 protein. Counted here are some 700,000 distinct CDR3 sequences, 55% to 70% occurring once; the ten biggest clones make up roughly 10%. No antigen has been assigned to these receptors. Study observations and caveats: Patients carried roughly 5 TRBV segments more frequently than controls did, and TRBV5-6, TRBV5-1 and TRBV20-1 were among them.

Sequencing was done on a sample of blood. Receptors originate from a girl aged 2 to 9 with multiple sclerosis.

The genes are TRBV11-3 and TRBJ2-5; D ambiguous. CDR3 size: 11 residues. V was clipped by 5 bases and J by 7 bases, with 8 bases between them. CDR1 is SGHNT, CDR2 YENEEA, per germline. CDR3 residues: CASSREATQYF. The CDR3 DNA is TGTGCCAGCAGCCGCGAAGCGACCCAGTACTTC.

This clonotype was seen only a few times. The V call is TRBV20-1, the J call TRBJ2-7; 9 nucleotides align to TRBD1. CDR1 is DFQATT and CDR2 is SNEGSKA in the germline V gene (reference sequence). V lost 4 bases and J lost 5; bases outside the gene matches: 3. CDR3 length equals 12 residues. The CDR3 loop is CSATGTGHEQYF. The DNA of the CDR3 is TGCAGTGCTACAGGGACAGGGCACGAGCAGTACTTC.

This clonotype was seen only a few times. J is TRBJ2-1 and V is TRBV10-3; D is perhaps TRBD1 or TRBD2 (5 bases each). Looked up from germline, CDR1 is ENHRY and CDR2 is SYGVKD. CDR3 length: 15 amino acids. Trimming removed 1 base from V and 0 bases from J, with 7 bases in between. CDR3 sequence: CAISEYGASYNEQFF. The CDR3 DNA is TGTGCCATCAGTGAGTACGGGGCCTCCTACAATGAGCAGTTCTTC.

The chain carries TRBV15 and TRBJ1-1; D gene uncertain. CDR1 and CDR2 from the germline V gene are LNHNV and YYDKDF (reference sequence). The CDR3 has 15 amino acids. V lost 3 bases to trimming and J lost 0 bases, with 11 bases between them. The CDR3 nucleotides are TGTGCCACCAGCAGGAGAGGTGGGATGAACACTGAAGCTTTCTTT. It translates to CATSRRGGMNTEAFF.

This clonotype came up once. V is TRBV11-2 and J is TRBJ2-3, with D tentatively TRBD1 or TRBD2 (6 bases each). CDR1 is SGHAT and CDR2 is FQNNGV in the germline V gene. The CDR3 consists of 15 residues. The V end was cut by 1 base, the J end by 4 bases, with 12 bases between. CDR3 coding DNA: TGTGCCAGCAGCTTAGGCCGGGGGCCGCCAGATACGCAGTATTTT. Protein product: CASSLGRGPPDTQYF.

The chain recombines TRBV27 with TRBJ1-2; 10 positions agree with TRBD1. The V gene's germline CDR1 is MNHEY and CDR2 SMNVEV (reference sequence). V lost 6 bases, J lost 8 bases, and 12 bases stayed unmatched. The CDR3 loop spans 15 amino acids. CDR3 loop: CASRSLTGGAGGYTF. The DNA of the CDR3 is TGTGCCAGCAGGTCCCTGACAGGGGGCGCTGGCGGCTACACCTTC.

This chain links TRBV20-1 with TRBJ2-1, with D tentatively TRBD2 (6 bases). The CDR3 has 16 amino acids. V lost 1 base to trimming and J lost 3 bases, with 16 bases between them. In germline, CDR1 is DFQATT, CDR2 SNEGSKA (reference sequence). The CDR3 is CSARGLFAGIYNEQFF. CDR3 coding DNA: TGCAGTGCTAGAGGGCTATTTGCGGGGATCTACAATGAGCAGTTCTTC.

This clonotype was seen more than once but under ten times. This rearrangement joins TRBV29-1 to TRBJ2-7; the D gene is possibly TRBD1 (6 bases). The V gene lost 6 bases and the J gene lost 5 bases, with 11 bases spanning the gap. The CDR3 is 11 residues long. The germline V gene encodes CDR1 SQVTM and CDR2 ANQGSEA. CDR3 bases: TGCAGCGTGAACCAGGGGAACGAGCAGTACTTC. Translation gives CSVNQGNEQYF.

V usage is TRBV5-1 and J usage is TRBJ2-5, with 8 bases identical to TRBD2. The germline V gene encodes CDR1 SGHRS and CDR2 YFSETQ. Trimming took 1 base from V and 2 from J; bases not matched to a gene: 13. The CDR3 sequence is 18 residues long. The DNA for the CDR3 is TGCGCCAGCAGCTTGTACCCGGGGACTAGGAGAGGACAAGAGACCCAGTACTTC. This codes for CASSLYPGTRRGQETQYF. Full variable domain (rest looked up from reference TRBV5-1 and TRBJ2-5): KAGVTQTPRYLIKTRGQQVTLSCSPISGHRSVSWYQQTPGQGLQFLFEYFSETQRNKGNFPGRFSGRQFSNSRSEMNVSTLELGDSALYLCASSLYPGTRRGQETQYFGPGTRLLVL.

In this sample, this clonotype turned up a few times. This sequence joins TRBV6-5 and TRBJ2-3; no firm D call. There are 14 residues in the CDR3. Trimming stripped 0 bases from V and 4 bases from J, with 8 bases between. Per the germline V gene, CDR1 is MNHEY and CDR2 is SVGAGI. The DNA for the CDR3 is TGTGCCAGCAGTTACTCTGGCCGATCAGATACGCAGTATTTT. Encoded protein: CASSYSGRSDTQYF.

The chain has TRBV7-2 and TRBJ2-1; perhaps TRBD1 as D (6 bases). The CDR3 covers 15 residues. The germline V gene has CDR1 SGHTA and CDR2 FQGNSA. Trimming shortened V by 1 base and J by 5 bases, and 12 bases separated the two germline ends. The CDR3 here is CASSLDGGQHNEQFF. The DNA of the CDR3 is TGTGCCAGCAGCTTAGATGGAGGACAGCACAATGAGCAGTTCTTC.

This clonotype has just a few counts. V is TRBV28 and J is TRBJ2-1; 11 bases map to TRBD2. Per the germline V gene, CDR1 is MDHEN and CDR2 is SYDVKM. V trimming: 1 base; J trimming: 5 bases; junction bases outside the gene matches: 4. This CDR3 is 16 amino acids long. The CDR3 region has the DNA TGTGCCAGCAGTTTATCCACTAGCGGGGGTAACAATGAGCAGTTCTTC. It codes for CASSLSTSGGNNEQFF.

The gene calls are TRBV27 and TRBJ2-3; 9 bases line up with TRBD2. The germline gives CDR1 MNHEY, CDR2 SMNVEV (reference sequence). This CDR3 region has 16 residues. Trimming cost V 2 bases and J 0 bases; bases outside gene matches: 3. The CDR3 DNA reads as TGTGCCAGCAGTTTAAGACTAGCGGTTAGCACAGATACGCAGTATTTT. This translates into CASSLRLAVSTDTQYF.

In its sample, this clonotype was seen once. The rearrangement joins TRBV4-1 to TRBJ2-4, with TRBD1 matching 7 bases. CDR3 length equals 16 residues. CDR1 is MGHRA, CDR2 YSYEKL, per germline. The junction had 8 bases not matched to a gene; V was cut back by 0 bases and J by 6 bases. For the CDR3, the DNA is TGCGCCAGCAGCCAAGATTGGGTAGGGGGCTCAAACATTCAGTACTTC. The encoded protein is CASSQDWVGGSNIQYF.

CDR3 sequence reads: CASSLTPSGGSYNEQFF. Here the CDR3 DNA reads TGTGCCAGTAGTCTCACGCCTAGCGGGGGGTCCTACAATGAGCAGTTCTTC. This rearrangement joins TRBV19 to TRBJ2-1; 11 positions agree with TRBD2. CDR3 length: 17 amino acids. Germline lookup yields CDR1 LNHDA and CDR2 SQIVND (reference sequence). V lost 5 bases to trimming and J lost 1 base; unmatched junction nucleotides: 7. The full variable domain, rest sourced from reference TRBV19 and TRBJ2-1, is DGGITQSPKYLFRKEGQNVTLSCEQNLNHDAMYWYRQDPGQGLRLIYYSQIVNDFQKGDIAEGYSVSREKKESFPLTVTSAQKNPTAFYLCASSLTPSGGSYNEQFFGPGTRLTVL.

The chain is built from TRBV7-9 and TRBJ2-1; 13 bases align to TRBD2. The V gene's germline CDR1 is SEHNR and CDR2 FQNEAQ (reference sequence). CDR3 length: 15 residues. V lost 3 bases and J lost 8; bases outside the gene matches: 4. CDR3 in amino acids: CASSLGLAGNDEQFF. CDR3 bases: TGTGCCAGCAGCTTGGGACTAGCGGGGAACGATGAGCAGTTCTTC.

This chain connects TRBV12-3 or TRBV12-4 to TRBJ1-1; no reliable D call. Trimming took 3 bases from V and 10 from J, leaving 15 bases between them. The CDR3 has 13 residues. The CDR3, as DNA: TGTGCCAGCAGTTTCACTAAGTCGATGGGAGCTTTCTTT. Its protein is CASSFTKSMGAFF.

This clonotype was observed a few times. The rearrangement uses TRBV29-1 and TRBJ1-2, with D possibly being TRBD1 (6 bases). This CDR3 has 12 residues. Looked up from germline, CDR1 is SQVTM and CDR2 is ANQGSEA. V was shortened by 6 bases and J by 4 bases, with 12 bases between the two germline ends. CDR3 loop: CSVLGQLYGYTF. Here the CDR3 DNA reads TGCAGCGTACTCGGACAGCTCTATGGCTACACCTTC.

This CDR3 reads CASSLVHFQETQYF. The CDR3 bases are TGTGCCAGCAGCCTCGTGCATTTCCAAGAGACCCAGTACTTC. The rearrangement links TRBV5-5 to TRBJ2-5; D not certain. The germline gives CDR1 SGHKS, CDR2 YYEKEE (reference sequence). The CDR3 runs to 14 residues. The germline V and J ends were trimmed by 4 bases and 1 base, with 11 bases remaining between them.

V usage is TRBV29-1 and J usage is TRBJ2-4; tentative D call: TRBD1 (6 bases). CDR3 size: 13 residues. From germline, CDR1 is SQVTM and CDR2 ANQGSEA. V was shortened by 6 bases and J by 6 bases, with 15 bases between the two germline ends. This chain's CDR3 is CSVIQGILNIQYF. CDR3 DNA sequence: TGCAGCGTGATACAGGGAATCCTAAACATTCAGTACTTC.

The sample holds many counts of this clonotype. At one end, the junction sequence differs from germline, possibly due to a read error. The chain recombines TRBV5-1 with TRBJ2-1, with D unresolved. Germline CDR1 SGHRS, CDR2 YFSETQ. This CDR3 is 12 amino acids long. CDR3 sequence reads: CASSSTYNEQFF. In DNA form, the CDR3 reads TGTGCCAGCAGCTCCACGTACAATGAGCAGTTCTTC.

The J gene is TRBJ1-2, the V gene TRBV6-5, with D perhaps matching TRBD1 (6 bases). V was shortened by 5 bases and J by 6 bases, with 13 bases between the two germline ends. Germline loops: CDR1 MNHEY, CDR2 SVGAGI. CDR3 length equals 13 residues. This CDR3 reads CASSRVGGHGYTF. CDR3 nucleotides: TGTGCCAGCAGTCGAGTTGGGGGGCATGGCTACACCTTC.

This clonotype was counted a single time. The chain joins TRBV19 to TRBJ2-1; the D is unclear. The CDR3 is 13 amino acids. CDR1 LNHDA and CDR2 SQIVND come from the germline V gene (reference sequence). The V end was cut by 5 bases, the J end by 8 bases, with 13 bases between. As DNA, the CDR3 is TGTGCCAGTAGTTCCGGCTCCGCCGATGAGCAGTTCTTC. Translation gives CASSSGSADEQFF.

This sequence joins TRBV29-1 and TRBJ2-1; TRBD2 agrees at 7 bases. V lost 6 bases and J lost 0; bases outside the gene matches: 5. This CDR3 has 14 amino acids. Germline V gives CDR1 SQVTM, CDR2 ANQGSEA. This CDR3 is CSVLGDYSYNEQFF. Written as DNA, the CDR3 is TGCAGCGTCCTCGGGGACTACTCCTACAATGAGCAGTTCTTC.

This chain links TRBV10-1 with TRBJ2-1; 7 bases are shared with TRBD1. The J call is in doubt because the DNA end fits TRBJ2-7 better. This CDR3 is 15 amino acids long. Per germline, CDR1 WNHNN and CDR2 SYGVQD (reference sequence). In nucleotides, the CDR3 is TGCGCCAGCAGTCCCGACAGGGCCTCCTACAATGAGCAGTACTTC. This sequence encodes CASSPDRASYNEQYF.

The rearrangement joins TRBV7-8 to TRBJ2-5, with TRBD2 matching 10 bases. The CDR3 covers 15 residues. The V gene's germline CDR1 is SGHVS and CDR2 FQNEAQ. V trimming: 4 bases; J trimming: 4 bases; junction bases outside the gene matches: 6. CDR3 protein: CASSYELAGRETQYF. CDR3 DNA: TGTGCCAGCAGCTACGAACTAGCGGGAAGAGAGACCCAGTACTTC.

The chain couples TRBV10-3 to TRBJ2-7, with 7 bases lining up with TRBD2. The CDR3 totals 14 residues. Trimming at V came to 10 bases and at J to 0 bases, leaving 9 bases not matched to a gene. The V gene's germline CDR1 is ENHRY and CDR2 SYGVKD. The CDR3 reads CATGRASGSYEQYF. The CDR3 nucleotides are TGTGCCACCGGCCGGGCTAGCGGCTCCTACGAGCAGTACTTC.

This clonotype was counted between two and nine times. The V and J genes are TRBV29-1 and TRBJ2-1, with a possible D match to TRBD2 (6 bases). Germline-derived CDR1 and CDR2 are SQVTM and ANQGSEA. This CDR3 spans 17 amino acids. V was cut by 2 bases and J by 7 bases, with 24 bases left in between. The CDR3 spells CSVEKTSGTPLLNEQFF. In DNA, the CDR3 is TGCAGCGTTGAAAAAACCTCCGGGACTCCCTTACTAAATGAGCAGTTCTTC.

This clonotype appeared a few times. This rearrangement joins TRBV7-7 to TRBJ1-2; maybe TRBD1 (6 bases). Per the germline V gene, CDR1 is SSHAT and CDR2 is FNYEAQ (reference sequence). This CDR3 is 16 amino acids long. Deletions cut 3 bases from V and 3 bases from J, with 17 bases between. The CDR3 sequence is CASSFVGGGAHYGYTF. In DNA form, the CDR3 reads TGTGCCAGCAGCTTCGTAGGGGGGGGCGCGCACTATGGCTACACCTTC.

The chain carries TRBV14 and TRBJ1-2; D is ambiguous. The germline CDR1 and CDR2 sequences are SGHDN and FVKESK. This CDR3 has 15 amino acids. V lost 0 bases and J lost 3, with 11 bases in between. The CDR3 region is CASSQDIRTDYGYTF. The CDR3 DNA reads as TGTGCCAGCAGCCAAGATATCAGGACCGACTATGGCTACACCTTC.

The chain employs TRBV12-3 or TRBV12-4 and TRBJ2-7; D unresolved. The V end lost 1 base, the J end lost 0 bases, and 10 bases lay between the germline ends. The CDR3 extends over 15 amino acids. The CDR3 DNA sequence: TGTGCCAGCAGTTTAGGGGCCCCTAGCTCCTACGAGCAGTACTTC. Its translation is CASSLGAPSSYEQYF.